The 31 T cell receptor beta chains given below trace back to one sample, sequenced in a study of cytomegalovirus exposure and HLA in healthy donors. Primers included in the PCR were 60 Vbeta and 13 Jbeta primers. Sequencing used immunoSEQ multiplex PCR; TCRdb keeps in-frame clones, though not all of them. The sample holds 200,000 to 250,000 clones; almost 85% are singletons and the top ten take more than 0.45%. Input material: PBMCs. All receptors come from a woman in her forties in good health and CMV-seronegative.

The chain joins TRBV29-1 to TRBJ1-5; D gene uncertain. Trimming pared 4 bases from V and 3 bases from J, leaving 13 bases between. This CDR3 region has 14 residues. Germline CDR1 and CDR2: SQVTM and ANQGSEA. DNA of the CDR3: TGCAGCGTTGGCGTTGCGCGGAACAATCAGCCCCAGCATTTT. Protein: CSVGVARNNQPQHF.

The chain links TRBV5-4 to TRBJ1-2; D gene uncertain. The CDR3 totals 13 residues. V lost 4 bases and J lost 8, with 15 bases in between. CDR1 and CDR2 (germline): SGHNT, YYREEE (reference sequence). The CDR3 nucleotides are TGTGCCAGCAGCGTCGATTACACTATGGGCTACACCTTC. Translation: CASSVDYTMGYTF.

Here the CDR3 reads CASSGGDSNQPQHF. CDR3 DNA sequence: TGTGCCAGTAGCGGGGGGGACAGTAATCAGCCCCAGCATTTT. V usage is TRBV19 and J usage is TRBJ1-5; 7 bases are shared with TRBD1. Germline V gives CDR1 LNHDA, CDR2 SQIVND (reference sequence). The length of the CDR3 is 14 residues. Unmatched junction bases numbered 6, after V lost 6 bases and J lost 4 bases.

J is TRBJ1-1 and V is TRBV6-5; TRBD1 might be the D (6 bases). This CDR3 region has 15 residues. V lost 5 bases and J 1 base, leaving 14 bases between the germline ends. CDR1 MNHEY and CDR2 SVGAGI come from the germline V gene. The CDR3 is CASSRPGQGNTEAFF. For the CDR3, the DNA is TGTGCCAGCAGTCGCCCGGGACAAGGGAACACTGAAGCTTTCTTT.

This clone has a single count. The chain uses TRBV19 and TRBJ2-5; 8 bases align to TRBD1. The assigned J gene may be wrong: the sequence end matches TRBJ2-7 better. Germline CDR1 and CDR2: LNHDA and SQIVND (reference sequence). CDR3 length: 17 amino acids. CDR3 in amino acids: CASSVLLPGQDSYEQYF. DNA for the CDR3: TGTGCCAGTAGTGTCCTATTACCGGGACAGGACTCCTACGAGCAGTACTTC.

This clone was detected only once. CDR3 DNA: TGTGCCAGCAGCGACACGGGATATTCACCCCTCCACTTT. Protein product: CASSDTGYSPLHF. J is TRBJ1-6 and V is TRBV9, with no clear D. This CDR3 is 13 amino acids long. CDR1 is SGDLS and CDR2 is YYNGEE in the germline V gene. With 3 bases removed from V and 8 bases from J, the gap between germline ends came to 9 bases.

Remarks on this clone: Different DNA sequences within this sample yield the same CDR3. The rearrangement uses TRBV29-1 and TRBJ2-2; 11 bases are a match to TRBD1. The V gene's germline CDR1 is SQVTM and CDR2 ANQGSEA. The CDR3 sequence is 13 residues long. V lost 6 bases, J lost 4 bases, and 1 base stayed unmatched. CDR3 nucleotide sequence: TGCAGCGTAGGGACAGGGGGCACCGGGGAGCTGTTTTTT. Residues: CSVGTGGTGELFF.

CDR3 protein: CASTTPSTDTQYF. The CDR3 coding sequence is TGTGCCAGCACCACACCTAGCACAGATACGCAGTATTTT. The chain uses TRBV27 and TRBJ2-3; no clear D. The CDR3 runs to 13 residues. From germline, CDR1 is MNHEY and CDR2 SMNVEV (reference sequence). Trimming left V 7 bases short and J 0 bases short, with 8 bases between.

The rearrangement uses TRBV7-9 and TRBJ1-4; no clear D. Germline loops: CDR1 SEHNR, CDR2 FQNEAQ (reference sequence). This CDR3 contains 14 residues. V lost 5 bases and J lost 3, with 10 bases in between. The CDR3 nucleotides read TGTGCCAGCAGCATCGACACGTCTAATGAAAAACTGTTTTTT. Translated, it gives CASSIDTSNEKLFF.

CDR3 protein: CASSFPKRGGGNTIYF. CDR3 nucleotides: TGTGCCAGCAGCTTCCCCAAACGGGGAGGTGGAAACACCATATATTTT. This chain joins TRBV7-6 and TRBJ1-3; no firm D call. The CDR3 contains 16 residues. Between the trimmed V and J ends, which lost 3 bases and 3 bases, there was a span of 15 bases. The germline V gene has CDR1 SGHVS and CDR2 FNYEAQ.

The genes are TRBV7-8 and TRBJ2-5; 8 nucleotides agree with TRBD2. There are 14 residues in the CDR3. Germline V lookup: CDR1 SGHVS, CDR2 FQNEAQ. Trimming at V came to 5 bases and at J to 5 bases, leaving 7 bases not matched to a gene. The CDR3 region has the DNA TGTGCCAGCAGCAAGCGGGGGACTAGGGAGACCCAGTACTTC. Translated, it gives CASSKRGTRETQYF.

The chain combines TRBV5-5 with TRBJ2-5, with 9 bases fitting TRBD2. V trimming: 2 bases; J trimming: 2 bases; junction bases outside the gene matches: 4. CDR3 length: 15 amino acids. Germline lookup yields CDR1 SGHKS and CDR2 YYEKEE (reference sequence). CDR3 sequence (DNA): TGTGCCAGCAGCTTTTTAGCGGGGGTACAAGAGACCCAGTACTTC. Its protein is CASSFLAGVQETQYF.

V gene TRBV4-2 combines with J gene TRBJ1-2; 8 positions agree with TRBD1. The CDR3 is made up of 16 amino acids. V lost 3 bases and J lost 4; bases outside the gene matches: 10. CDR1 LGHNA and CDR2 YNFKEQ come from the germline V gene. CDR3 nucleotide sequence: TGTGCCAGCAGCCACGACGACAGGGGAACCAGCTATGGCTACACCTTC. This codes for CASSHDDRGTSYGYTF.

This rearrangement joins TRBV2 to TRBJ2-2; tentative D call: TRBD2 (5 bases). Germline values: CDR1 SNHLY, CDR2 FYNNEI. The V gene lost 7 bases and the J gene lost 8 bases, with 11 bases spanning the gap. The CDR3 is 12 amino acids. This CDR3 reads CASTQDLGELFF. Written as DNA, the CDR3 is TGTGCCAGCACCCAGGACTTGGGGGAGCTGTTTTTT.

The CDR3 here is CAWSVGQGHYGYTF. CDR3 bases: TGTGCCTGGAGTGTAGGGCAGGGGCACTATGGCTACACCTTC. The rearrangement links TRBV30 to TRBJ1-2, with TRBD1 as a possible D gene (6 bases). Trimming removed 0 bases at V and 3 bases at J, with 11 bases between. The CDR3 has 14 residues. Germline CDR1 GTSNPN, CDR2 SVGIG (reference sequence).

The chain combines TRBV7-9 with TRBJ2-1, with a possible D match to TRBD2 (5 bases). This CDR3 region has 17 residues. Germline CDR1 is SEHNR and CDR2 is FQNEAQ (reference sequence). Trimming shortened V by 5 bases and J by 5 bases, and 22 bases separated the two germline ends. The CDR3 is CASSPPFRSSAHNEQFF. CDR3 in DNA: TGTGCCAGCAGCCCTCCCTTTCGGAGTAGCGCCCACAATGAGCAGTTCTTC.

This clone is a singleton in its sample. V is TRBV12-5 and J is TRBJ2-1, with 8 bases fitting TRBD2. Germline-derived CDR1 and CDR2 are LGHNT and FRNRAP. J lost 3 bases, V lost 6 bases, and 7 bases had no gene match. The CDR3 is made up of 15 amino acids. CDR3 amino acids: CASGRGGSNYNEQFF. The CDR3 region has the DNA TGTGCTAGTGGCCGCGGGGGGTCTAACTACAATGAGCAGTTCTTC.

CDR3 residues: CASSTRQPTMNTEAFF. As DNA, the CDR3 is TGTGCCAGCAGTACTCGACAGCCTACCATGAACACTGAAGCTTTCTTT. The chain recombines TRBV27 with TRBJ1-1; D possibly corresponds to TRBD1 (5 bases). Germline loops: CDR1 MNHEY, CDR2 SMNVEV (reference sequence). The CDR3 has 16 amino acids. Trimming shortened V by 5 bases and J by 0 bases, and 16 bases separated the two germline ends.

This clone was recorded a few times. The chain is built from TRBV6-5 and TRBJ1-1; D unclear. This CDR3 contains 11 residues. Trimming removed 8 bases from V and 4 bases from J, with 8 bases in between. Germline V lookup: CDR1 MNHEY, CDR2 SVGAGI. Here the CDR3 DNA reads TGTGCCAGCTACCGGGGCACTGAAGCTTTCTTT. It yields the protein CASYRGTEAFF.

CDR3 loop: CASSGVGETDTQYF. CDR3 nucleotides: TGTGCCAGTTCCGGGGTGGGTGAAACAGATACGCAGTATTTT. The chain joins TRBV6-1 to TRBJ2-3; D is perhaps TRBD2 (5 bases). The V and J ends lost 9 bases and 3 bases respectively, with 16 bases between them. There are 14 residues in the CDR3. Germline CDR1 reads MNHNS; CDR2 reads SASEGT.

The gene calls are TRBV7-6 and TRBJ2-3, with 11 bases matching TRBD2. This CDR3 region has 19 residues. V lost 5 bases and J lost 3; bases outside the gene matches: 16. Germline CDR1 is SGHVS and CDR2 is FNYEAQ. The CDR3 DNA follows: TGTGCCAGCAGCCCAAAATTTTCTAGCGGGGGGATCGGAACAGATACGCAGTATTTT. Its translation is CASSPKFSSGGIGTDTQYF.

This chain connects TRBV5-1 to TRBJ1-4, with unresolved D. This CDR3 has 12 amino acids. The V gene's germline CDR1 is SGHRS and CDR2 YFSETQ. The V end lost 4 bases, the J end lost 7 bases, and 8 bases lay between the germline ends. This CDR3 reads CASSPEGEKLFF. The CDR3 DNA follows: TGCGCCAGCAGCCCGGAGGGTGAAAAACTGTTTTTT.

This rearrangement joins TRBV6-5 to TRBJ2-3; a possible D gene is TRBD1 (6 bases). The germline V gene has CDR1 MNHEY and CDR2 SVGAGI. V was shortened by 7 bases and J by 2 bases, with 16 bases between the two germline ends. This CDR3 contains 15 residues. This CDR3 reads CASTPAAGDTDTQYF. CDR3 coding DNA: TGTGCCAGCACCCCCGCGGCAGGGGACACAGATACGCAGTATTTT.

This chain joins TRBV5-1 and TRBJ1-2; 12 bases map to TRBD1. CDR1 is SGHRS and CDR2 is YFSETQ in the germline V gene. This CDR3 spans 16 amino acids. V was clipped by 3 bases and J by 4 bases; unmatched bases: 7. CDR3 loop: CASSYPGQGAIYGYTF. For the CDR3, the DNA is TGCGCCAGCAGCTATCCGGGACAGGGGGCAATCTATGGCTACACCTTC.

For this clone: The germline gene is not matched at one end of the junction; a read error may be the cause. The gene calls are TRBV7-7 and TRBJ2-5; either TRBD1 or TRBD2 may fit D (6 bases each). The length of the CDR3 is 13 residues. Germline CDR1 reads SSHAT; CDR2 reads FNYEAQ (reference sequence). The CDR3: CASSLGGLYGQYF. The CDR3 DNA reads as TGTGCTAGCAGCTTAGGGGGGCTATACGGCCAGTACTTC.

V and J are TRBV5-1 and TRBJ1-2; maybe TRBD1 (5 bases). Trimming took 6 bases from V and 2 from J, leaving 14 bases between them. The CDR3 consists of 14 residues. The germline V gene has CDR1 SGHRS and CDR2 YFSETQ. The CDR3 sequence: CASTYAGSNYGYTF. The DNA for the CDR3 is TGCGCCAGCACATATGCAGGGTCAAACTATGGCTACACCTTC.

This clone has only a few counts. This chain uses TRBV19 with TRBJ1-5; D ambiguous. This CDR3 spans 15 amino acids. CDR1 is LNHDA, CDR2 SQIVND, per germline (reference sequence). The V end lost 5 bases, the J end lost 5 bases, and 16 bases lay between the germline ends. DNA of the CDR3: TGTGCCAGTAGTGGACTGGGCAGCACATATCAGCCCCAGCATTTT. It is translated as CASSGLGSTYQPQHF. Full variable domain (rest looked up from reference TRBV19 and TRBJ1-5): DGGITQSPKYLFRKEGQNVTLSCEQNLNHDAMYWYRQDPGQGLRLIYYSQIVNDFQKGDIAEGYSVSREKKESFPLTVTSAQKNPTAFYLCASSGLGSTYQPQHFGDGTRLSIL.

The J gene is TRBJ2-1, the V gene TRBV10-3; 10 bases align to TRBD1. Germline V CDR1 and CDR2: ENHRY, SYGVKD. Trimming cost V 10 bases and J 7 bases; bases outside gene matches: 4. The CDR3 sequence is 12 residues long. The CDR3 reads CATDRGRNEQFF. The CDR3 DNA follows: TGTGCCACCGACAGGGGGCGGAATGAGCAGTTCTTC.

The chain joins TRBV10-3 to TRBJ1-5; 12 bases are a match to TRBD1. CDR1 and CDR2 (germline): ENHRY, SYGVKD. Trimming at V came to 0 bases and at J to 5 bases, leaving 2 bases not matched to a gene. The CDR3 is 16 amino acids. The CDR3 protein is CAISESGQGADQPQHF. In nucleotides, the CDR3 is TGTGCCATCAGTGAGTCGGGACAGGGGGCTGATCAGCCCCAGCATTTT.

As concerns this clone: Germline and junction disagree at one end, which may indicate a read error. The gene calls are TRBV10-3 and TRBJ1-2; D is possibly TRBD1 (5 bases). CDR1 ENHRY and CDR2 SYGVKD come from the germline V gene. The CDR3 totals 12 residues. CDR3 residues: CAISETTDTTCF. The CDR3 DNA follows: TGTGCCATCAGTGAGACGACGGACACCACTTGCTTC.

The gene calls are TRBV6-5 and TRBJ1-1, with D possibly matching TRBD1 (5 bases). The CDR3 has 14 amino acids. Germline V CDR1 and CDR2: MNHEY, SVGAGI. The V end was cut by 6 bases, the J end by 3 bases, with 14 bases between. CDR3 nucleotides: TGTGCCAGCAGCTCAGACAGACTTGACACTGAAGCTTTCTTT. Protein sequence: CASSSDRLDTEAFF.